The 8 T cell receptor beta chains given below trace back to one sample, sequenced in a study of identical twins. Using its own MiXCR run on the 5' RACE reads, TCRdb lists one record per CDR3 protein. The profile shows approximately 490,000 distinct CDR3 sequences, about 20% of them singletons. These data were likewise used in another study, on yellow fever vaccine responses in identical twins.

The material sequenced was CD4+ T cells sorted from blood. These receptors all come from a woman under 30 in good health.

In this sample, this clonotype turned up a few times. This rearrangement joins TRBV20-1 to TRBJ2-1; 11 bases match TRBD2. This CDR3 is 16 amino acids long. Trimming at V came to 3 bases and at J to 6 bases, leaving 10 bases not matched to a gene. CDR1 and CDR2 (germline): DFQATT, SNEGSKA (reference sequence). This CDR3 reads CSARAVAGGPVNEQFF. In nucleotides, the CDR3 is TGCAGTGCTAGGGCAGTAGCGGGGGGGCCGGTCAATGAGCAGTTCTTC.

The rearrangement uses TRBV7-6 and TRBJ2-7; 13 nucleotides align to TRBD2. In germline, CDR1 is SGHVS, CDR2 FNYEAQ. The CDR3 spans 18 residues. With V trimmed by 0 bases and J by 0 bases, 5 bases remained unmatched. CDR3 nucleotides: TGTGCCAGCAGCTTAGCGGGGACTAGCGGGATATTCTCCTACGAGCAGTACTTC. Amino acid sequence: CASSLAGTSGIFSYEQYF.

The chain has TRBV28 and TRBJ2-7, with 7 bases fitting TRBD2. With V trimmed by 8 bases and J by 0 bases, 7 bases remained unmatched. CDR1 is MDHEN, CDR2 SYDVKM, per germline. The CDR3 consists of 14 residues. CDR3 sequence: CASRERGPSYEQYF. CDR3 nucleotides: TGTGCCAGCCGAGAGCGGGGACCCTCCTACGAGCAGTACTTC.

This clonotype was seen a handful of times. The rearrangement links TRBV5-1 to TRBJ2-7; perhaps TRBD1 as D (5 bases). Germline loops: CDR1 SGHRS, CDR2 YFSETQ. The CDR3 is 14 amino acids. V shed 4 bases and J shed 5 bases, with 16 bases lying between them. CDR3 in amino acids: CASSQDIYAHEQYF. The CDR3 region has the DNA TGCGCCAGCAGCCAGGACATCTACGCCCACGAGCAGTACTTC.

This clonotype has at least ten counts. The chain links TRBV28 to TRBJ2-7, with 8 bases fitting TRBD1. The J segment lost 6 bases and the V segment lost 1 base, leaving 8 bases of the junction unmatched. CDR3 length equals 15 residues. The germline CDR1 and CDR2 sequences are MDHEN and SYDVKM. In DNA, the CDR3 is TGTGCCAGCAGTTTATCCGCAGGGGGCAAGGGCGAGCAGTACTTC. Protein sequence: CASSLSAGGKGEQYF. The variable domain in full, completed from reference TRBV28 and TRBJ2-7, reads DVKVTQSSRYLVKRTGEKVFLECVQDMDHENMFWYRQDPGLGLRLIYFSYDVKMKEKGDIPEGYSVSREKKERFSLILESASTNQTSMYLCASSLSAGGKGEQYFGPGTRLTVT.

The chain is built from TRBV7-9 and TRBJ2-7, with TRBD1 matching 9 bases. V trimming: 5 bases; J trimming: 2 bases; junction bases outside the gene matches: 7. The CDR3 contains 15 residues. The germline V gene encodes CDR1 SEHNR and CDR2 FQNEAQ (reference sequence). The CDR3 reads CASSITGTGPYEQYF. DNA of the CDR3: TGTGCCAGCAGCATAACCGGGACAGGGCCCTACGAGCAGTACTTC.

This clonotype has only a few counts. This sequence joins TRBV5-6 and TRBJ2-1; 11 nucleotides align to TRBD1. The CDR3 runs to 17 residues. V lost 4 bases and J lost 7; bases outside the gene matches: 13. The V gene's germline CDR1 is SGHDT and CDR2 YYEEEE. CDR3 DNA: TGTGCCAGCAGCCACCGACGGACAGGGGGCATCCAAAATGAGCAGTTCTTC. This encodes CASSHRRTGGIQNEQFF.

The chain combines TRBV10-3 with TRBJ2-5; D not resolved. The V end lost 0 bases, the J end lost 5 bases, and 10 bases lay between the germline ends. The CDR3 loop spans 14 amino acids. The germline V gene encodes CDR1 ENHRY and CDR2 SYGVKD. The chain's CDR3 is CAISESSDEETQYF. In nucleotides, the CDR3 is TGTGCCATCAGTGAGTCAAGTGATGAGGAGACCCAGTACTTC.